The 25 T cell receptor beta chains given below trace back to one sample, sequenced in a study of identical twins. TCRdb fed the 5' RACE reads into MiXCR, producing one record per CDR3 protein. This sample has 450,000 or so distinct CDR3 sequences, with more than 20% found just once. This sample was shared with a second study, whose subject was T cells expressing NK-cell markers.

What was sequenced was CD4+ T cells sorted from blood. All receptors derive from a woman aged 18-35 years in good health.

This clonotype was seen only a few times. V usage is TRBV20-1 and J usage is TRBJ2-5, with 15 bases aligning to TRBD2. This CDR3 comprises 16 residues. Germline V CDR1 and CDR2: DFQATT, SNEGSKA (reference sequence). Trimming took 1 base from V and 4 from J; bases not matched to a gene: 4. CDR3 sequence reads: CSARGTSGRAIETQYF. DNA of the CDR3: TGCAGTGCTAGAGGGACTAGCGGGAGGGCCATAGAGACCCAGTACTTC.

The chain carries TRBV18 and TRBJ2-7, with TRBD2 as a possible D gene (6 bases). The germline gives CDR1 KGHSH, CDR2 LQKENI. The CDR3 has 15 amino acids. Trimming took off 6 bases at V and 4 bases at J, with 19 bases between the two ends. The CDR3 loop is CASSRSSASSYEQYF. The CDR3 coding sequence is TGTGCCAGCTCTCGTTCTAGCGCCTCGTCGTACGAGCAGTACTTC.

The rearrangement joins TRBV11-2 to TRBJ2-7; TRBD2 is a possible D gene (5 bases). The V gene's germline CDR1 is SGHAT and CDR2 FQNNGV. The CDR3 is 15 residues long. The V and J ends lost 0 bases and 2 bases respectively, with 11 bases between them. The CDR3 loop is CASSLDLANAYEQYF. CDR3 in DNA: TGTGCCAGCAGCTTAGATCTAGCTAACGCCTACGAGCAGTACTTC. Complete variable domain (other parts from reference TRBV11-2 and TRBJ2-7): EAGVAQSPRYKIIEKRQSVAFWCNPISGHATLYWYQQILGQGPKLLIQFQNNGVVDDSQLPKDRFSAERLKGVDSTLKIQPAKLEDSAVYLCASSLDLANAYEQYFGPGTRLTVT.

The chain employs TRBV20-1 and TRBJ2-7; possible D gene TRBD1, 6 bases. V lost 2 bases, J lost 5 bases, and 16 bases lay in between. The CDR3 loop spans 14 amino acids. The V gene's germline CDR1 is DFQATT and CDR2 SNEGSKA (reference sequence). CDR3: CSARLGAQPHEQYF. The CDR3 coding sequence is TGCAGTGCTAGATTGGGGGCCCAGCCCCACGAGCAGTACTTC.

The chain has TRBV4-3 and TRBJ2-4; TRBD2 matches 9 bases. This CDR3 has 20 residues. Germline CDR1 is LGHNA and CDR2 is YSLEER. V trimming: 0 bases; J trimming: 2 bases; junction bases outside the gene matches: 14. As DNA, the CDR3 is TGCGCCAGCAGCCAAGATCTGGGTAGCGGGAGCGGGGGGACCAAAAACATTCAGTACTTC. Protein product: CASSQDLGSGSGGTKNIQYF.

This clonotype has a handful of counts. The gene calls are TRBV10-3 and TRBJ2-1; 10 bases are a match to TRBD2. From germline, CDR1 is ENHRY and CDR2 SYGVKD. The trim removed 7 bases at V and 4 bases at J, leaving 7 bases unmatched. The CDR3 consists of 15 residues. The CDR3 region has the DNA TGTGCCATCACCCAAGCGGGGGGGGGTTACAATGAGCAGTTCTTC. It specifies CAITQAGGGYNEQFF.

This clonotype was observed once. The chain has TRBV7-6 and TRBJ2-2; 7 nucleotides align to TRBD2. V shed 5 bases and J 4 bases; nucleotides not matched to a gene: 7. Germline V gives CDR1 SGHVS, CDR2 FNYEAQ. There are 15 residues in the CDR3. The CDR3 spells CASSTHTGGTGELFF. The CDR3 nucleotides read TGTGCCAGCAGCACCCATACGGGGGGCACCGGGGAGCTGTTTTTT.

The rearrangement uses TRBV28 and TRBJ1-2; TRBD1 agrees at 7 bases. The CDR3 totals 16 residues. Germline trimming cut 6 bases from V and 1 base from J; bases unmatched to any gene: 11. Germline values: CDR1 MDHEN, CDR2 SYDVKM. The CDR3 DNA is TGTGCCAGCAGCCGGCCAGGGGGTATAAATAACTATGGCTACACCTTC. Protein: CASSRPGGINNYGYTF.

This clonotype was recorded a few times. The chain recombines TRBV3-1 with TRBJ2-3; 9 bases fit TRBD1. V lost 1 base to trimming and J lost 9 bases; unmatched junction nucleotides: 5. The CDR3 has 14 amino acids. Germline assignment: CDR1 LGHDT and CDR2 YNNKEL (reference sequence). The DNA of the CDR3 is TGTGCCAGCAGCCAAGTAACAGGGGGCGAAACGCAGTATTTT. Its protein product is CASSQVTGGETQYF.

This clonotype was seen a few times. This chain links TRBV9 with TRBJ2-1; 8 bases map to TRBD2. The trim removed 4 bases at V and 1 base at J, leaving 7 bases unmatched. Germline assignment: CDR1 SGDLS and CDR2 YYNGEE. This CDR3 contains 16 residues. The CDR3 region has the DNA TGTGCCAGCAGCCCGTGGACTAGCCAGTCCTACAATGAGCAGTTCTTC. Residues: CASSPWTSQSYNEQFF.

The chain uses TRBV7-9 and TRBJ2-5, with D possibly being TRBD1 (6 bases). This CDR3 has 13 amino acids. Germline values: CDR1 SEHNR, CDR2 FQNEAQ (reference sequence). V was trimmed by 9 bases and J by 3 bases, leaving 14 bases between them. The CDR3 nucleotides are TGTGCCAGTGAGGACAGATTAGAAGAGACCCAGTACTTC. This gives the protein CASEDRLEETQYF.

The chain couples TRBV7-2 to TRBJ2-1; D possibly corresponds to TRBD2 (6 bases). The CDR3 covers 16 residues. V dropped 5 bases and J dropped 0 bases, with 14 bases sitting between them. Germline CDR1 and CDR2: SGHTA and FQGNSA. The DNA for the CDR3 is TGTGCCAGCAGCCTTACGATCGGGAGCTCCTACAATGAGCAGTTCTTC. As protein: CASSLTIGSSYNEQFF.

This clonotype was picked up many times. The J gene is TRBJ2-5, the V gene TRBV5-1; D gene unclear. The CDR3 length is 13 residues. CDR1 and CDR2 from the germline V gene are SGHRS and YFSETQ. V dropped 0 bases and J dropped 2 bases, with 5 bases sitting between them. The CDR3 sequence: CASSLGVQETQYF. DNA of the CDR3: TGCGCCAGCAGCTTGGGGGTTCAAGAGACCCAGTACTTC.

V gene TRBV7-3 combines with J gene TRBJ2-7; 9 bases map to TRBD1. This CDR3 region has 14 residues. Germline values: CDR1 SGHTA, CDR2 FQGTGA. With V trimmed by 5 bases and J by 7 bases, 9 bases remained unmatched. The CDR3 DNA is TGTGCCAGCAGCCTCACAGGGGGCGCGAGGGAGCAGTACTTC. Translation: CASSLTGGAREQYF.

This clonotype appeared a few times. V gene TRBV7-9 combines with J gene TRBJ2-4, with 14 bases matching TRBD2. With V trimmed by 3 bases and J by 8 bases, 6 bases remained unmatched. The CDR3 totals 16 residues. In germline, CDR1 is SEHNR, CDR2 FQNEAQ (reference sequence). This chain's CDR3 is CASSLGLAGARDIQYF. The CDR3 nucleotides read TGTGCCAGCAGCTTGGGACTAGCGGGGGCTCGGGACATTCAGTACTTC.

Here the CDR3 reads CSARGLAGVPYNEQFF. The CDR3 bases are TGCAGTGCTAGAGGACTAGCGGGGGTCCCCTACAATGAGCAGTTCTTC. The V call is TRBV20-1, the J call TRBJ2-1; 12 nucleotides align to TRBD2. The CDR3 has 16 amino acids. With 1 base clipped from V and 2 bases from J, the junction kept 3 bases outside the gene matches. Germline V gene lookup returns CDR1 DFQATT and CDR2 SNEGSKA (reference sequence).

This clonotype was seen ten or more times. V is TRBV5-8 and J is TRBJ2-7; D might be TRBD1 or TRBD2, each matching 5 bases. The length of the CDR3 is 17 residues. The ends were cut back, 2 bases at V and 1 base at J, with 19 bases in the middle. Germline-derived CDR1 and CDR2 are SGHTS and YDEGEE. CDR3: CASSLITGPGSSYEQYF. CDR3 nucleotides: TGTGCCAGCAGCTTAATAACCGGGCCAGGGAGTTCCTACGAGCAGTACTTC.

The CDR3 sequence: CASSSRTGARTEAFF. DNA for the CDR3: TGTGCCAGCAGTTCTAGGACAGGGGCGAGGACTGAAGCTTTCTTT. This rearrangement joins TRBV2 to TRBJ1-1; 9 bases are a match to TRBD1. The length of the CDR3 is 15 residues. After removal of 5 bases from V and 5 bases from J, the junction contained 9 bases not matched to a gene. CDR1 is SNHLY, CDR2 FYNNEI, per germline.

CDR3: CASSLYEEAFF. CDR3 nucleotide sequence: TGTGCCAGCAGCTTATATGAGGAAGCTTTCTTT. This rearrangement joins TRBV5-6 to TRBJ1-1; D gene uncertain. The CDR3 extends over 11 amino acids. Trimming took 2 bases from V and 8 from J, leaving 7 bases between them. Germline CDR1 and CDR2: SGHDT and YYEEEE.

The table lists this clonotype with a few counts. The chain links TRBV5-1 to TRBJ2-5; D may be TRBD1 or TRBD2 (6 bases each). Germline CDR1 reads SGHRS; CDR2 reads YFSETQ. V gave up 4 bases and J gave up 0 bases, with 13 bases separating them. CDR3 length: 15 amino acids. As DNA, the CDR3 is TGCGCCAGCAGCCTAAATAGGGGGGACCAAGAGACCCAGTACTTC. Protein sequence: CASSLNRGDQETQYF.

The rearrangement links TRBV10-2 to TRBJ2-1; 13 nucleotides agree with TRBD2. Germline-derived CDR1 and CDR2 are WSHSY and SAAADI. Trimming removed 6 bases from V and 7 bases from J; junction bases left unmatched: 6. The CDR3 covers 15 residues. CDR3 residues: CASRKLAGGQNEQFF. The DNA for the CDR3 is TGCGCCAGCAGAAAACTAGCGGGGGGGCAAAATGAGCAGTTCTTC.

This clonotype has a count of ten or more. This rearrangement joins TRBV20-1 to TRBJ1-4; D is uncertain. This CDR3 has 14 amino acids. V lost 1 base, J lost 8 bases, and 14 bases lay in between. CDR1 and CDR2 from the germline V gene are DFQATT and SNEGSKA (reference sequence). The CDR3 DNA reads TGCAGTGCTAGAGGTCCGGTGGTGAAGGAAAAACTGTTTTTT. Translated: CSARGPVVKEKLFF.

The chain is built from TRBV10-3 and TRBJ1-5, with a tentative D call TRBD1 (6 bases). Germline CDR1 and CDR2: ENHRY and SYGVKD. This CDR3 has 14 residues. The ends were cut back, 2 bases at V and 4 bases at J, with 9 bases in the middle. Here the CDR3 DNA reads TGTGCCATCAGTGAGGGAGGGGGGAATCAGCCCCAGCATTTT. It codes for CAISEGGGNQPQHF.

The chain combines TRBV5-1 with TRBJ2-1; D may match TRBD1 or TRBD2 (5 bases each). The CDR3 spans 13 residues. Germline V gene lookup returns CDR1 SGHRS and CDR2 YFSETQ. Trimming left V 6 bases short and J 2 bases short, with 9 bases between. This CDR3 reads CASNWGTYNEQFF. The CDR3 region has the DNA TGCGCCAGCAACTGGGGGACCTACAATGAGCAGTTCTTC.

This clonotype was observed a few times. The chain has TRBV7-2 and TRBJ2-1; weak D call: TRBD2 (6 bases). CDR3 length: 16 residues. Germline loops: CDR1 SGHTA, CDR2 FQGNSA. V was shortened by 2 bases and J by 3 bases, with 14 bases between the two germline ends. CDR3 in amino acids: CASSLLSGGNYNEQFF. The CDR3 DNA follows: TGTGCCAGCAGCTTACTCTCGGGCGGGAACTACAATGAGCAGTTCTTC. Combining the CDR3 with reference TRBV7-2 and TRBJ2-1 gives the whole variable domain GAGVSQSPSNKVTEKGKDVELRCDPISGHTALYWYRQSLGQGLEFLIYFQGNSAPDKSGLPSDRFSAERTGGSVSTLTIQRTQQEDSAVYLCASSLLSGGNYNEQFFGPGTRLTVL.